This TCR beta chain was observed in a study of blood T cell repertoires in COVID-19. Overall study context: Sources were T cells, B-cell-depleted T cells, or PBMCs; the material itself was cDNA or gDNA.

Some clones are missing from TCRdb's copy, which holds only in-frame ones; the method was immunoSEQ multiplex PCR. This sample has a few hundred thousand clones; roughly 77% occur once, and the top ten carry around 3.4%. The CDR3 spans 15 residues. V lost 4 bases and J lost 0, with 10 bases in between. From germline, CDR1 is SGHAT and CDR2 FQNNGV. Source material: peripheral blood. The chain links TRBV11-2 to TRBJ2-1; TRBD2 might be the D (5 bases). The source is a woman older than 75 with acute or convalescent COVID-19. CDR3 bases: TGTGCCAGCAGCTCGAGCGGAAGCTCCTACAATGAGCAGTTCTTC. Translation: CASSSSGSSYNEQFF.